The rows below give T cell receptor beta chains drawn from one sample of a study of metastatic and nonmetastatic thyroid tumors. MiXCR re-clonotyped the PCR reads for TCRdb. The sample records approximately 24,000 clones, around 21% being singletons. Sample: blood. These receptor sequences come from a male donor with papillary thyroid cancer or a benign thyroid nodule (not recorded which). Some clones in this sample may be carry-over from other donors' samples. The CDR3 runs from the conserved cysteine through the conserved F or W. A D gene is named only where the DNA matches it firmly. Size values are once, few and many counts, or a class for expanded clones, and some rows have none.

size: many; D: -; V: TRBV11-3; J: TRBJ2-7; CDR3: CASSLVRSRSPTYEQYF; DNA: TGTGCCAGCAGCTTAGTTAGGTCCCGCTCACCTACTTACGAGCAGTACTTC
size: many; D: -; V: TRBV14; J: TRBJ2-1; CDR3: CASSRIQGNEQFF; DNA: TGTGCCAGCAGCCGCATACAGGGAAATGAGCAGTTCTTC
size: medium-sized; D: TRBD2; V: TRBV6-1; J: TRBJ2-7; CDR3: CASSLTSGDYSYEQYF; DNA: TGTGCCAGCAGCCTCACCTCCGGGGACTATAGCTACGAGCAGTACTTC
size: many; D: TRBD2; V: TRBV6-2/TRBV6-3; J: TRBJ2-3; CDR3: CASSSRPHFSTSGNSDTQYF; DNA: TGTGCCAGCAGTTCCAGACCACACTTCTCGACTAGCGGGAATTCGGATACGCAGTATTTT
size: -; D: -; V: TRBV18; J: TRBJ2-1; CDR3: CASSPRVGSYNEQLF; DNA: TGTGCCAGCTCACCACGTGTAGGTTCCTACAATGAGCAGCTCTTC
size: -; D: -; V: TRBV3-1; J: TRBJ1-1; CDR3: CASSPNLCCNTEAFF; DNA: TGTGCCAGCAGCCCCAATCTATGTTGTAACACTGAAGCTTTCTTT
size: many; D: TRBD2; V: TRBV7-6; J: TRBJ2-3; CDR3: CASSPERPSGSNTQYF; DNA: TGTGCCAGCAGCCCTGAGCGGCCTAGCGGATCGAATACGCAGTATTTT
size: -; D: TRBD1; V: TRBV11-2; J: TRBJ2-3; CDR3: CASSTLTGGSSDTQYF; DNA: TGTGCCAGCAGCACACTGACAGGGGGCAGCTCAGATACGCAGTATTTT
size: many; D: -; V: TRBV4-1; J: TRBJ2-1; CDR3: CASSQAVARGGYNEQFF; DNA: TGCGCCAGCAGCCAAGCGGTTGCCAGGGGGGGTTACAATGAGCAGTTCTTC
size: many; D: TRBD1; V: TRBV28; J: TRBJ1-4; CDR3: CASSLRTGNEKLFF; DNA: TGTGCCAGCAGTTTGCGGACAGGGAATGAAAAACTGTTTTTT
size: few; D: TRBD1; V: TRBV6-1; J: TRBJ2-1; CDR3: CASKAGGSAYNEQFF; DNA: TGTGCCAGCAAGGCAGGGGGCTCCGCCTACAATGAGCAGTTCTTC
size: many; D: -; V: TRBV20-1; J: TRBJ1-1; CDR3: CSARPRNTEAFF; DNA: TGCAGTGCTAGACCTCGGAACACTGAAGCTTTCTTT
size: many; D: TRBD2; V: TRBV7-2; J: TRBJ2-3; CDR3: CASGGLAGDTQYF; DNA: TGTGCCAGCGGTGGACTAGCGGGAGATACGCAGTATTTT
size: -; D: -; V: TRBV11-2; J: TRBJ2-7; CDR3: CASSPRPYEQYF; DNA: TGTGCCAGCAGCCCCCGCCCCTACGAGCAGTACTTC
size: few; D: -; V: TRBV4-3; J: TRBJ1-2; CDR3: CASSPAGGVLGYTF; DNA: TGCGCCAGCAGCCCCGCGGGGGGGGTGTTGGGCTACACCTTC
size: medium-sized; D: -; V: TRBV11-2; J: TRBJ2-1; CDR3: CASSLGRGDEQFF; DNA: TGTGCCAGCAGCTTAGGCAGGGGGGATGAGCAGTTCTTC
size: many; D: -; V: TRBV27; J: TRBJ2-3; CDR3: CASSLRQVTDTQYF; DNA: TGTGCCAGCAGTTTAAGGCAGGTCACAGATACGCAGTATTTT
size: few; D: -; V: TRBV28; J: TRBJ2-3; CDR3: CATSPRVVVGFF; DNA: TGTGCCACCAGTCCCAGGGTGGTCGTGGGTTTTTTT
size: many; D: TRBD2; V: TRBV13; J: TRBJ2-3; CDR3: CASSYGLAGILRDTQYF; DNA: TGTGCCAGCAGCTACGGGCTAGCGGGAATATTGAGAGATACGCAGTATTTT
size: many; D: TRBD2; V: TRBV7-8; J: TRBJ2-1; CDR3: CASRLGTTSNEQFF; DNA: TGTGCCAGCAGGCTAGGGACTACCTCCAATGAGCAGTTCTTC
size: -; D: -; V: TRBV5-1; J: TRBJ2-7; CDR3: CAGSLAGVEQYF; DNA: TGCGCCGGCAGCTTGGCCGGGGTCGAGCAGTACTTT
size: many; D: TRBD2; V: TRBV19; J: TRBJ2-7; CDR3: CASSMGLAGFYEQYF; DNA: TGTGCCAGTAGTATGGGACTAGCGGGGTTCTACGAGCAGTACTTC
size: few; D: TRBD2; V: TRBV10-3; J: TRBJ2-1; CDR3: CAISRTSGTDEQFF; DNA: TGTGCCATCAGCAGGACTAGCGGGACGGATGAGCAGTTCTTC
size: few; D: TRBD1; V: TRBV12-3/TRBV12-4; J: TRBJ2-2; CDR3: CASRALGQDANTGELFF; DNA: TGTGCCAGCAGAGCTCTGGGACAGGACGCGAACACCGGGGAGCTGTTTTTT
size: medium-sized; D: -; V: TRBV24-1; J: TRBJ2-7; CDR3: CATSDSYRDSYEQYF; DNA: TGTGCCACCAGTGATTCCTACAGGGACTCCTACGAGCAGTACTTC
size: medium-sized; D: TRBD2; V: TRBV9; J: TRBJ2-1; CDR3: CASSSRTSGTHNEQFF; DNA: TGTGCCAGCAGCTCCCGTACTAGCGGGACCCACAATGAGCAGTTCTTC
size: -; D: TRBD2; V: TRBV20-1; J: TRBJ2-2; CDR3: CSARGGSRDTGELFF; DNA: TGCAGTGCTAGGGGCGGGAGCAGGGACACCGGGGAGCTGTTTTTT
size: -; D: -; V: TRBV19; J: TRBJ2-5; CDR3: CASSMGGRETQYF; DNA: TGTGCCAGTAGTATGGGAGGACGCGAGACCCAGTACTTC
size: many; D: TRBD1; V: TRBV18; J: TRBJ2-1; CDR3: CASSPRQGVRNEQFF; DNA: TGTGCCAGCTCACCCCGACAGGGGGTACGCAATGAGCAGTTCTTC
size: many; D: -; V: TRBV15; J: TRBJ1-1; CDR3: CATSRDRIDRDTEAFF; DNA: TGTGCCACCAGCAGAGATCGGATTGATAGGGACACTGAAGCTTTCTTT